A single sample is the source of the 32 T cell receptor beta chains below, sequenced in a study of early T cells in non-severe SARS-CoV-2 infection. A single record per CDR3 protein comes from TCRdb applying MiXCR to the 5' RACE reads. The data show about 130,000 distinct CDR3 sequences, just under 15% seen once. Sequencing was performed on whole blood. All receptors come from an adult who was a healthcare worker with PCR-confirmed SARS-CoV-2 infection or an uninfected control (not recorded which).

This chain uses TRBV20-1 with TRBJ2-5, with D perhaps being TRBD1 or TRBD2 (5 bases each). The CDR3 consists of 15 residues. The V and J ends lost 1 base and 4 bases respectively, with 16 bases between them. Germline CDR1 and CDR2: DFQATT and SNEGSKA (reference sequence). CDR3 nucleotide sequence: TGCAGTGCTAGAGGCGTACGGGGCCAGGGAGAGACCCAGTACTTC. Translating it yields CSARGVRGQGETQYF.

The chain recombines TRBV9 with TRBJ2-5; the D gene is possibly TRBD2 (6 bases). Germline CDR1 SGDLS, CDR2 YYNGEE. With 4 bases removed from V and 2 bases from J, the gap between germline ends came to 15 bases. The CDR3 is made up of 15 amino acids. This chain's CDR3 is CASSWTWGLQETQYF. CDR3 nucleotide sequence: TGTGCCAGCAGCTGGACGTGGGGACTTCAAGAGACCCAGTACTTC.

This chain's CDR3 is CSVEDHQGVIQYF. The CDR3 nucleotides read TGCAGCGTTGAAGATCATCAGGGGGTCATTCAGTACTTC. The V call is TRBV29-1, the J call TRBJ2-4; 7 bases align to TRBD1. The J segment lost 9 bases and the V segment lost 0 bases, leaving 5 bases of the junction unmatched. Germline CDR1 reads SQVTM; CDR2 reads ANQGSEA. There are 13 residues in the CDR3. The variable domain in full, completed from reference TRBV29-1 and TRBJ2-4, reads SAVISQKPSRDICQRGTSLTIQCQVDSQVTMMFWYRQQPGQSLTLIATANQGSEATYESGFVIDKFPISRPNLTFSTLTVSNMSPEDSSIYLCSVEDHQGVIQYFGAGTRLSVL.

This clonotype has more than one count but fewer than ten. This CDR3 reads CASSPGLSFGNEQFF. The CDR3 bases are TGTGCCAGCAGCCCCGGACTTTCGTTTGGAAATGAGCAGTTCTTC. The gene calls are TRBV11-2 and TRBJ2-1, with D perhaps matching TRBD2 (5 bases). The CDR3 has 15 residues. Germline-derived CDR1 and CDR2 are SGHAT and FQNNGV. The V gene lost 5 bases and the J gene lost 7 bases, with 18 bases spanning the gap.

This chain links TRBV2 with TRBJ2-3; D is possibly TRBD1 or TRBD2 (7 bases each). The germline gives CDR1 SNHLY, CDR2 FYNNEI. The CDR3 contains 16 residues. Deletions cut 6 bases from V and 3 bases from J, with 19 bases between. CDR3 region: CASRRDRQGGTDTQYF. The CDR3 region has the DNA TGTGCCAGCAGGAGGGACAGACAGGGAGGGACAGATACGCAGTATTTT.

This chain joins TRBV6-5 and TRBJ2-7; 8 bases fit TRBD1. The germline V gene has CDR1 MNHEY and CDR2 SVGAGI. J was trimmed by 4 bases and V by 6 bases; bases with no gene match: 5. The CDR3 covers 13 residues. CDR3 region: CASSPYRGYEQYF. The CDR3 DNA follows: TGTGCCAGCAGCCCATACAGGGGGTACGAGCAGTACTTC.

Comments on this clonotype: It may be a read error: a sequence one base away is much more abundant. This chain joins TRBV6-1 and TRBJ1-5; the match to TRBD1 covers 10 bases. Losses at the gene ends were 6 bases for V and 2 bases for J; bases not matched to a gene: 4. The CDR3 contains 15 residues. The germline V gene encodes CDR1 MNHNS and CDR2 SASEGT. The CDR3 reads CASRWDRGGNQPQHF. CDR3 sequence (DNA): TGTGCCAGCAGATGGGACAGGGGTGGCAATCAGCCCCAGCATTTT.

The genes are TRBV11-2 and TRBJ2-7; the D gene is possibly TRBD2 (5 bases). Germline V gives CDR1 SGHAT, CDR2 FQNNGV. Trimming stripped 5 bases from V and 5 bases from J, with 10 bases between. The CDR3 spans 12 residues. The CDR3 region is CASSLTRNEQYF. CDR3 DNA sequence: TGTGCCAGCAGCCTTACTAGGAACGAGCAGTACTTC.

The sample holds a few counts of this clonotype. The J gene is TRBJ2-7, the V gene TRBV29-1; no clear D gene. This CDR3 contains 13 residues. The germline V gene encodes CDR1 SQVTM and CDR2 ANQGSEA. The V and J ends lost 4 bases and 5 bases respectively, with 15 bases between them. The CDR3 spells CSVVGRYLDEQYF. The CDR3 DNA reads as TGCAGCGTTGTGGGTCGGTATCTCGACGAGCAGTACTTC.

This clonotype was seen a handful of times. V gene TRBV18 combines with J gene TRBJ1-6; D might be TRBD1 (5 bases). Germline V CDR1 and CDR2: KGHSH, LQKENI. The V and J ends lost 8 bases and 8 bases respectively, with 16 bases between them. The CDR3 length is 14 residues. The CDR3 region is CASRGGGTDSPLHF. CDR3 DNA: TGTGCCAGCCGCGGCGGGGGGACGGATTCACCCCTCCACTTT. The whole variable domain, remainder taken from reference TRBV18 and TRBJ1-6, is NAGVMQNPRHLVRRRGQEARLRCSPMKGHSHVYWYRQLPEEGLKFMVYLQKENIIDESGMPKERFSAEFPKEGPSILRIQQVVRGDSAAYFCASRGGGTDSPLHFGNGTRLTVT.

This clonotype was found a few times. The rearrangement joins TRBV4-1 to TRBJ1-3; no reliable D call. V was pared by 0 bases and J by 3 bases, with 9 bases between. Per germline, CDR1 MGHRA and CDR2 YSYEKL. This CDR3 contains 15 residues. The CDR3 loop is CASSQDGNRGNTIYF. The CDR3 region has the DNA TGCGCCAGCAGCCAAGATGGGAACCGTGGAAACACCATATATTTT.

The chain combines TRBV9 with TRBJ1-1; no clear D gene. V gave up 2 bases and J gave up 7 bases, with 9 bases separating them. Germline V lookup: CDR1 SGDLS, CDR2 YYNGEE. The CDR3 is 12 amino acids. Here the CDR3 reads CASSVGGGEAFF. CDR3 DNA: TGTGCCAGCAGCGTGGGAGGAGGTGAAGCTTTCTTT.

This CDR3 reads CASSFGEKLFF. The CDR3 nucleotides read TGTGCCAGCAGCTTCGGGGAAAAACTGTTTTTT. This chain links TRBV7-9 with TRBJ1-4; D not certain. In germline, CDR1 is SEHNR, CDR2 FQNEAQ (reference sequence). V gave up 3 bases and J gave up 8 bases, with 4 bases separating them. The CDR3 contains 11 residues.

The J gene is TRBJ1-3, the V gene TRBV12-3 or TRBV12-4, with unresolved D. Trimming shortened V by 6 bases and J by 4 bases, and 13 bases separated the two germline ends. The CDR3 is made up of 14 amino acids. As DNA, the CDR3 is TGTGCCAGCAGGGCCGGGGTTTCGGGAAACACCATATATTTT. Protein product: CASRAGVSGNTIYF.

This clonotype was observed a few times. The rearrangement links TRBV7-8 to TRBJ2-5; TRBD1 matches 7 bases. Germline V gene data show CDR1 as SGHVS and CDR2 as FQNEAQ. The CDR3 is made up of 16 amino acids. V shed 5 bases and J 4 bases; nucleotides not matched to a gene: 13. The CDR3 DNA follows: TGTGCCAGCAGCGGCGAACAGGGGTTGAAGGGAGAGACCCAGTACTTC. Translated, it gives CASSGEQGLKGETQYF.

Points on this clonotype: This may arise from a read error, as a much more abundant clone is one base away. The chain employs TRBV30 and TRBJ1-3; D unresolved. The CDR3 runs 13 residues. The germline V gene has CDR1 GTSNPN and CDR2 SVGIG (reference sequence). CDR3 loop: CAWDPSSGNTMYF. CDR3 nucleotides: TGTGCCTGGGACCCATCCAGTGGAAACACCATGTATTTT.

The J gene is TRBJ2-1, the V gene TRBV5-1, with D unclear. Deletions cut 4 bases from V and 5 bases from J, with 10 bases between. Germline V CDR1 and CDR2: SGHRS, YFSETQ. There are 13 residues in the CDR3. The CDR3 here is CASSPGTDNEQFF. The CDR3 DNA reads TGCGCCAGCAGCCCTGGCACCGACAATGAGCAGTTCTTC. Full variable domain (remainder filled in from reference TRBV5-1 and TRBJ2-1): KAGVTQTPRYLIKTRGQQVTLSCSPISGHRSVSWYQQTPGQGLQFLFEYFSETQRNKGNFPGRFSGRQFSNSRSEMNVSTLELGDSALYLCASSPGTDNEQFFGPGTRLTVL.

A few counts support this clonotype. The chain couples TRBV7-2 to TRBJ2-1, with TRBD2 identical over 10 bases. This CDR3 contains 15 residues. CDR1 is SGHTA, CDR2 FQGNSA, per germline. Trimming cost V 5 bases and J 8 bases; bases outside gene matches: 9. CDR3 protein: CASSRSGGAGYEQFF. CDR3 in DNA: TGTGCCAGCAGCCGCAGCGGGGGGGCCGGGTATGAGCAGTTCTTC.

In this sample, this clonotype turned up many times. The rearrangement joins TRBV6-2 or TRBV6-3 to TRBJ1-1; possibly TRBD1 for D (5 bases). CDR1 and CDR2 (germline): MNHEY, SVGEGT. This CDR3 has 14 amino acids. V was shortened by 5 bases and J by 8 bases, with 18 bases between the two germline ends. The CDR3 nucleotides are TGTGCCAGCAGTCCTTCAATTGGGACGGTAGAAGCTTTCTTT. It codes for CASSPSIGTVEAFF.

Only a few counts were recorded for this clonotype. The rearrangement joins TRBV19 to TRBJ2-6; possibly TRBD1 or TRBD2 for D (5 bases each). The CDR3 sequence is 16 residues long. CDR1 and CDR2 from the germline V gene are LNHDA and SQIVND (reference sequence). V lost 7 bases and J lost 0, with 13 bases in between. The CDR3 loop is CASNTGRLSGANVLTF. DNA for the CDR3: TGTGCCAGTAATACGGGACGGCTCTCTGGGGCCAACGTCCTGACTTTC.

In this sample, this clonotype turned up a few times. CDR3 in DNA: TGTGCCAGCAGACAGGAAGGCTATGGCTACACCTTC. This encodes CASRQEGYGYTF. The chain uses TRBV3-1 and TRBJ1-2, with D tentatively TRBD1 (5 bases). The CDR3 has 12 residues. Trimming shortened V by 6 bases and J by 4 bases, and 9 bases separated the two germline ends. CDR1 is LGHDT, CDR2 YNNKEL, per germline (reference sequence).

This clonotype has at least ten counts. The V call is TRBV6-2 or TRBV6-3, the J call TRBJ1-1; TRBD1 might be the D (6 bases). Germline assignment: CDR1 MNHEY and CDR2 SVGEGT. The V end was cut by 7 bases, the J end by 10 bases, with 22 bases between. The length of the CDR3 is 14 residues. Written as DNA, the CDR3 is TGTGCCAGCACCTTACGTCAGGGGATTGGCGCAGCTTTCTTT. It specifies CASTLRQGIGAAFF.

This clonotype was counted ten times or more. The chain employs TRBV30 and TRBJ2-7, with TRBD2 matching over 7 bases. Germline loops: CDR1 GTSNPN, CDR2 SVGIG (reference sequence). The CDR3 length is 14 residues. V lost 0 bases, J lost 0 bases, and 2 bases stayed unmatched. The CDR3 spells CAWSVGGTSYEQYF. CDR3 DNA sequence: TGTGCCTGGAGTGTCGGGGGGACCTCCTACGAGCAGTACTTC.

The chain couples TRBV18 to TRBJ1-1; 9 bases line up with TRBD1. Germline V CDR1 and CDR2: KGHSH, LQKENI. The CDR3 is 14 amino acids. Trimming at V came to 4 bases and at J to 6 bases, leaving 6 bases not matched to a gene. DNA for the CDR3: TGTGCCAGCTCACAAGGGACAGGGCGTGCTGAAGCTTTCTTT. It codes for CASSQGTGRAEAFF.

This clonotype appeared a few times. The genes are TRBV19 and TRBJ1-5; the D gene is possibly TRBD1 (5 bases). V dropped 6 bases and J dropped 4 bases, with 7 bases sitting between them. The CDR3 totals 12 residues. The germline V gene encodes CDR1 LNHDA and CDR2 SQIVND (reference sequence). The CDR3 coding sequence is TGTGCCAGTAGGGGGGGAAATCAGCCCCAGCATTTT. Amino acid sequence: CASRGGNQPQHF.

V gene TRBV7-9 combines with J gene TRBJ1-1; 7 nucleotides match TRBD1. V dropped 3 bases and J dropped 4; count of bases not matched to a gene: 11. Germline values: CDR1 SEHNR, CDR2 FQNEAQ (reference sequence). The CDR3 extends over 16 amino acids. The CDR3 region is CASSFGGGGLSTEAFF. The CDR3 nucleotides are TGTGCCAGCAGCTTCGGAGGGGGCGGCTTGAGCACTGAAGCTTTCTTT.

This clonotype was seen more than once but under ten times. This sequence joins TRBV12-3 or TRBV12-4 and TRBJ1-5, with D unclear. Trimming pared 8 bases from V and 7 bases from J, leaving 12 bases between. The CDR3 spans 12 residues. The CDR3 DNA reads as TGTGCCAGCGGTAATCCGGGCCAGCCCCAGCATTTT. Its protein product is CASGNPGQPQHF.

This clonotype was recorded at least ten times. The chain recombines TRBV13 with TRBJ2-3, with a tentative D call TRBD2 (6 bases). This CDR3 has 15 amino acids. Trimming took off 4 bases at V and 3 bases at J, with 14 bases between the two ends. CDR1 is PRHDT, CDR2 FYEKMQ, per germline (reference sequence). The DNA of the CDR3 is TGTGCCAGCAGCTGGGAAACCGGGGGAACAGATACGCAGTATTTT. Its protein product is CASSWETGGTDTQYF.

CDR3 DNA: TGCAGTGGGGAGGTTCGGCGGGGGCCTATCTCACCCCTCCACTTT. As protein: CSGEVRRGPISPLHF. V gene TRBV20-1 combines with J gene TRBJ1-6; tentative D call: TRBD1 (6 bases). Trimming left V 7 bases short and J 10 bases short, with 23 bases between. CDR1 and CDR2 (germline): DFQATT, SNEGSKA (reference sequence). The CDR3 is made up of 15 amino acids.

This chain joins TRBV7-3 and TRBJ2-2; D might be TRBD2 (7 bases). The CDR3 consists of 14 residues. Germline CDR1 and CDR2: SGHTA and FQGTGA. V lost 5 bases and J lost 5, with 12 bases in between. The CDR3 spells CASSPGGRTGELFF. CDR3 sequence (DNA): TGTGCCAGCAGCCCCGGGGGGCGGACCGGGGAGCTGTTTTTT.

This clonotype was detected only a few times. This chain uses TRBV20-1 with TRBJ2-1, with 8 positions matching TRBD2. After removal of 8 bases from V and 5 bases from J, the junction contained 5 bases not matched to a gene. The CDR3 is made up of 12 amino acids. In germline, CDR1 is DFQATT, CDR2 SNEGSKA (reference sequence). The CDR3 loop reads CSPSGGNNEQFF. In DNA, the CDR3 is TGCAGTCCTTCGGGGGGGAACAATGAGCAGTTCTTC.

The rearrangement links TRBV20-1 to TRBJ2-7, with a possible D match to TRBD2 (6 bases). This CDR3 has 16 residues. Trimming took 1 base from V and 1 from J, leaving 17 bases between them. Germline V gene data show CDR1 as DFQATT and CDR2 as SNEGSKA (reference sequence). The CDR3 DNA follows: TGCAGTGCTAGAGGGATAGGGACTTCGCTTTCCTACGAGCAGTACTTC. Encoded protein: CSARGIGTSLSYEQYF.